This TCR beta chain emerged from a study of a mutant IDH1 vaccine in newly diagnosed glioma. Study-level information: A roughly 62% male, around 38% female split and a mean age of approximately 40 years characterized treated patients. Pretreatment consisted of radiotherapy, temozolomide, or both, with most receiving both. Study-level findings and limits: Changes in top peripheral clonotypes did not appear linked to pseudoprogression. Vaccination induced immune responses in 93.3% of patients.

Clones were sequenced by immunoSEQ multiplex PCR, and TCRdb holds only the in-frame ones, with some missing. Counted here are tens of thousands of clones, around three quarters occurring once; the ten biggest clones make up 1.8%. A word on this clone: The antigen is unknown.

Described time point: baseline, week 1 (first vaccination visit). Treatment reported: pre-vaccination baseline after standard-of-care therapy. Trimming at V came to 5 bases and at J to 6 bases, leaving 11 bases not matched to a gene. The germline CDR1 and CDR2 sequences are LNHDA and SQIVND (reference sequence). This CDR3 spans 15 amino acids. The sequence was obtained from a woman aged 40 to 55 with glioma. V gene TRBV19 combines with J gene TRBJ2-3; TRBD2 matches 7 bases. The material sequenced was PBMCs, taken from a glioma patient treated with radiotherapy, temozolomide or both. CDR3 DNA: TGTGCCAGTAGTCTCTCCTCCCGGGGAGGGGATACGCAGTATTTT. It is translated as CASSLSSRGGDTQYF.